These 25 T cell receptor beta chains originate from one sample sequenced in a study of blood T cell repertoires in COVID-19 (dated by TCRdb to about 2020). The library was built by means of the immunoSEQ multiplex PCR assay. TCRdb's version of the immuneACCESS table is confined to in-frame rearrangements and falls short of the full clone set. An unresolved V gene accounts for under half of the shortfall where checked; the remainder is of unknown origin. In all, the sample holds more than 50,000 clones, and more than 75% of those were seen once. Jointly, the top ten make up around 12% of the sample. Sequencing was done on a sample of peripheral blood. All receptors derive from a human donor in a cohort sampled during active COVID-19.

V usage is TRBV11-2 and J usage is TRBJ2-3, with 8 bases matching TRBD2. CDR1 is SGHAT, CDR2 FQNNGV, per germline. This CDR3 comprises 18 residues. Germline trimming cut 1 base from V and 10 bases from J; bases unmatched to any gene: 19. The CDR3 DNA sequence: TGTGCCAGCAGCTTAGGGGAGGGGACTAGTCTCCGCCGCCAACCGCAGTATTTT. Translating it yields CASSLGEGTSLRRQPQYF.

V and J are TRBV5-1 and TRBJ2-5; D perhaps matches TRBD2 (6 bases). The CDR3 is 13 amino acids. CDR1 and CDR2 from the germline V gene are SGHRS and YFSETQ. V dropped 7 bases and J dropped 2 bases, with 12 bases sitting between them. The chain's CDR3 is CASRRGSQETQYF. For the CDR3, the DNA is TGCGCCAGCCGGCGGGGATCACAAGAGACCCAGTACTTC. Drawing the rest from reference TRBV5-1 and TRBJ2-5, the complete variable domain is KAGVTQTPRYLIKTRGQQVTLSCSPISGHRSVSWYQQTPGQGLQFLFEYFSETQRNKGNFPGRFSGRQFSNSRSEMNVSTLELGDSALYLCASRRGSQETQYFGPGTRLLVL.

The chain has TRBV6-4 and TRBJ1-2; possible D gene TRBD1, 5 bases. This CDR3 is 16 amino acids long. The V and J ends lost 5 bases and 7 bases respectively, with 23 bases between them. The germline CDR1 and CDR2 sequences are MRHNA and SNTAGT. The CDR3 nucleotides are TGTGCCAGCAGTTATTTTCGGGACTCCACCCGGGGTGGCTACACCTTC. It codes for CASSYFRDSTRGGYTF.

This chain links TRBV28 with TRBJ1-6; D may be TRBD1 (6 bases). In germline, CDR1 is MDHEN, CDR2 SYDVKM. V was trimmed by 6 bases and J by 9 bases, leaving 18 bases between them. The CDR3 loop spans 15 amino acids. The CDR3 loop reads CASSPSDRDLSPLHF. The CDR3, as DNA: TGTGCCAGCAGCCCCTCGGACAGAGACCTTTCACCCCTCCACTTT.

The chain has TRBV13 and TRBJ2-3; D is perhaps TRBD1 (7 bases). V lost 4 bases to trimming and J lost 4 bases, with 9 bases between them. This CDR3 comprises 13 residues. Germline V gene data show CDR1 as PRHDT and CDR2 as FYEKMQ (reference sequence). In DNA form, the CDR3 reads TGTGCCAGCAGCTCCAGGGGGGCAGATACGCAGTATTTT. It translates to CASSSRGADTQYF.

In this sample, this clone turned up a few times. This sequence joins TRBV6-1 and TRBJ2-7; D is uncertain. Germline-derived CDR1 and CDR2 are MNHNS and SASEGT. The germline V and J ends were trimmed by 2 bases and 0 bases, with 5 bases remaining between them. This CDR3 is 13 amino acids long. CDR3 protein: CASSEMSSYEQYV. The CDR3 DNA sequence: TGTGCCAGCAGTGAAATGAGCTCCTACGAGCAGTACGTC.

V is TRBV5-4 and J is TRBJ2-7, with D perhaps matching TRBD2 (5 bases). The germline V and J ends were trimmed by 4 bases and 0 bases, with 11 bases remaining between them. This CDR3 comprises 14 residues. From germline, CDR1 is SGHNT and CDR2 YYREEE (reference sequence). For the CDR3, the DNA is TGTGCCAGCAGCCCCACCGGGGACTCCTACGAGCAGTACTTC. Translated, it gives CASSPTGDSYEQYF.

The sample holds one count of this clone. V usage is TRBV5-6 and J usage is TRBJ1-2; D uncertain. The germline V gene encodes CDR1 SGHDT and CDR2 YYEEEE. With 4 bases removed from V and 1 base from J, the gap between germline ends came to 8 bases. CDR3 length: 13 amino acids. CDR3 coding DNA: TGTGCCAGCAGCCGGGAAGATAACTATGGCTACACCTTC. It translates to CASSREDNYGYTF.

The rearrangement links TRBV6-5 to TRBJ2-7, with TRBD2 matching 7 bases. The CDR3 spans 13 residues. Looked up from germline, CDR1 is MNHEY and CDR2 is SVGAGI. With 6 bases clipped from V and 3 bases from J, the junction kept 5 bases outside the gene matches. The CDR3 coding sequence is TGTGCCAGCAGCCAGAGCGGGATCTACGAGCAGTACTTC. This gives the protein CASSQSGIYEQYF.

This chain links TRBV2 with TRBJ2-2; 9 bases are a match to TRBD2. CDR3 size: 14 residues. The V segment lost 7 bases and the J segment 6 bases; nucleotides outside the gene matches: 6. Germline loops: CDR1 SNHLY, CDR2 FYNNEI. The CDR3 loop is CASTHSGGSGELFF. CDR3 sequence (DNA): TGTGCCAGCACCCATAGCGGGGGCTCCGGGGAGCTGTTTTTT.

The chain joins TRBV19 to TRBJ2-1; TRBD2 matches 10 bases. After removal of 4 bases from V and 0 bases from J, the junction contained 9 bases not matched to a gene. Germline CDR1 LNHDA, CDR2 SQIVND (reference sequence). The CDR3 runs to 18 residues. This chain's CDR3 is CASSTLASGGRSYNEQFF. The CDR3 DNA reads as TGTGCCAGTAGTACGCTCGCTAGCGGGGGACGCTCCTACAATGAGCAGTTCTTC.

This chain joins TRBV6-1 and TRBJ2-1; 10 bases are a match to TRBD2. V was clipped by 0 bases and J by 4 bases; unmatched bases: 0. Germline V lookup: CDR1 MNHNS, CDR2 SASEGT. This CDR3 has 15 amino acids. In nucleotides, the CDR3 is TGTGCCAGCAGTGAAGCTAGCGGGGGGTACAATGAGCAGTTCTTC. It encodes CASSEASGGYNEQFF.

The chain links TRBV19 to TRBJ1-5; 9 nucleotides agree with TRBD1. Germline V gives CDR1 LNHDA, CDR2 SQIVND (reference sequence). V was clipped by 5 bases and J by 1 base; unmatched bases: 3. CDR3 size: 15 residues. Here the CDR3 reads CASSSTGGSNQPQHF. The CDR3 DNA follows: TGTGCCAGTAGTTCGACAGGGGGGAGCAATCAGCCCCAGCATTTT.

This clone was seen just once. V gene TRBV7-8 combines with J gene TRBJ1-1, with no clear D. CDR1 is SGHVS and CDR2 is FQNEAQ in the germline V gene. The CDR3 has 11 residues. Trimming left V 5 bases short and J 8 bases short, with 9 bases between. The DNA of the CDR3 is TGTGCCAGCAGCCCGAGGGTGGAAGCTTTCTTT. It codes for CASSPRVEAFF.

The chain uses TRBV13 and TRBJ2-7; 9 bases are a match to TRBD1. The V gene end was trimmed by 5 bases and the J gene end by 0 bases; junction bases not matched to a gene: 5. The germline gives CDR1 PRHDT, CDR2 FYEKMQ (reference sequence). The CDR3 runs to 15 residues. CDR3 amino acids: CASSSRDRVSYEQYF. In DNA form, the CDR3 reads TGTGCCAGCAGCAGCCGGGACAGGGTCTCCTACGAGCAGTACTTC.

On this clone: The germline gene is not matched at one end of the junction; a read error may be the cause. The chain uses TRBV7-2 and TRBJ2-5, with a weak D call TRBD1 (5 bases). This CDR3 contains 15 residues. CDR1 is SGHTA, CDR2 FQGNSA, per germline. For the CDR3, the DNA is TGTGCCAGCAACTTAGCCGGCAGGGAACAAGAGACCCAGTACTTC. The encoded protein is CASNLAGREQETQYF.

The rearrangement joins TRBV6-2 or TRBV6-3 to TRBJ2-7; perhaps TRBD2 as D (7 bases). The CDR3 runs 14 residues. Trimming shortened V by 2 bases and J by 4 bases, and 12 bases separated the two germline ends. Germline lookup yields CDR1 MNHEY and CDR2 SVGEGT. CDR3 in DNA: TGTGCCAGCAGTTACACGGGGGGCCCTTACGAGCAGTACTTC. It specifies CASSYTGGPYEQYF.

This clone was counted a few times. V usage is TRBV5-1 and J usage is TRBJ2-3; the D is unclear. CDR1 is SGHRS and CDR2 is YFSETQ in the germline V gene. CDR3 length: 13 residues. Trimming took off 1 base at V and 5 bases at J, with 8 bases between the two ends. This CDR3 reads CASSLPGKDTQYF. CDR3 sequence (DNA): TGCGCCAGCAGCTTGCCAGGAAAAGATACGCAGTATTTT.

On this clone itself: Different DNA sequences within this sample yield the same CDR3. The chain recombines TRBV3-1 (or the pseudogene TRBV3-2) with TRBJ2-3; 11 bases fit TRBD2. Germline loops: CDR1 LGHDT, CDR2 YNNKEL (reference sequence). V was clipped by 3 bases and J by 0 bases; unmatched bases: 2. This CDR3 spans 16 amino acids. The CDR3 DNA reads TGTGCCAGCAGCCAGGGACTAGCGGAAAGCACAGATACGCAGTATTTT. It codes for CASSQGLAESTDTQYF.

The CDR3 nucleotides read TGTGCCAGCAGTCCAGGGTTACCGATCGGCTACGAGCAGTACTTC. Protein: CASSPGLPIGYEQYF. This rearrangement joins TRBV14 to TRBJ2-7; TRBD1 might be the D (5 bases). CDR1 SGHDN and CDR2 FVKESK come from the germline V gene. This CDR3 has 15 residues. The V end lost 6 bases, the J end lost 3 bases, and 18 bases lay between the germline ends.

This chain connects TRBV5-6 to TRBJ1-4; D is unclear. The CDR3 runs 15 residues. Trimming took 0 bases from V and 5 from J, leaving 11 bases between them. Germline V gene data show CDR1 as SGHDT and CDR2 as YYEEEE. For the CDR3, the DNA is TGTGCCAGCAGCTTGGCGACGAGAGGAAATGAAAAACTGTTTTTT. Protein product: CASSLATRGNEKLFF.

The rearrangement joins TRBV21-1 to TRBJ2-7; TRBD1 reflects the table's D call only, with no check against the DNA. TRBV21-1 is designated a pseudogene. CDR3 size: 17 residues. For the CDR3, the DNA is TGTGCCAGCAGCAAAGCCGAGCCCGGGACAGGGGCATACGAGCAGTACTTC. This gives the protein CASSKAEPGTGAYEQYF.

The V and J genes are TRBV6-6 and TRBJ2-1; 9 positions agree with TRBD1. The CDR3 has 14 residues. The V gene's germline CDR1 is MNHNY and CDR2 SVGAGI (reference sequence). V lost 6 bases and J lost 8; bases outside the gene matches: 8. CDR3 sequence (DNA): TGTGCCAGCAGGGACGGGGACAGGGCCGATGAGCAGTTCTTC. Protein: CASRDGDRADEQFF.

This chain joins TRBV2 and TRBJ1-5, with no clear D. Germline CDR1 and CDR2: SNHLY and FYNNEI. V was clipped by 6 bases and J by 6 bases, with 18 bases between them. This CDR3 contains 15 residues. The chain's CDR3 is CASSSRGQPSQPQHF. CDR3 coding DNA: TGTGCCAGCAGCTCCCGCGGGCAGCCCTCTCAGCCCCAGCATTTT.

The chain links TRBV5-4 to TRBJ1-3, with TRBD1 as a possible D gene (6 bases). This CDR3 comprises 14 residues. The V and J ends lost 4 bases and 3 bases respectively, with 11 bases between them. Germline CDR1 reads SGHNT; CDR2 reads YYREEE (reference sequence). The CDR3 loop is CASSLQGVGNTIYF. CDR3 coding DNA: TGTGCCAGCAGCCTACAGGGAGTTGGAAACACCATATATTTT. Drawing the rest from reference TRBV5-4 and TRBJ1-3, the complete variable domain is ETGVTQSPTHLIKTRGQQVTLRCSSQSGHNTVSWYQQALGQGPQFIFQYYREEENGRGNFPPRFSGLQFPNYSSELNVNALELDDSALYLCASSLQGVGNTIYFGEGSWLTVV.